This is a list of T cell receptor beta chains from one sample in a study of monozygotic twins with inflammatory bowel disease. TCRdb reprocessed the 5' RACE reads, keeping one entry per CDR3 protein, no DNA. The table lists roughly 100,000 distinct CDR3 sequences. Sequenced input: blood. These receptors came from a human donor with ulcerative colitis or Crohn's disease, or a healthy co-twin of an affected twin (not recorded which). The CDR3 runs from the conserved cysteine through the conserved F or W.

v_call	j_call	cdr3_length	cdr3_aa
TRBV6-2/TRBV6-3	TRBJ2-7	12	CASSYSAYEQYF
TRBV6-4	TRBJ2-3	18	CASNRVLAGGPRTDTQYF
TRBV6-1	TRBJ2-1	15	CASRRQREGLYEQFF
TRBV10-3	TRBJ1-2	11	CAIKGAAGYTF
TRBV18	TRBJ2-4	11	CASSPKDIQYF
TRBV3-1	TRBJ2-1	17	CASSQDLRAGEDNEQFF
TRBV6-5	TRBJ2-2	15	CASSSTGTNTGELFF
TRBV7-3	TRBJ1-2	11	CASSSGVGYTF
TRBV6-5	TRBJ2-5	12	CASSFGKGAQYF
TRBV12-3/TRBV12-4	TRBJ1-6	12	CASSFGGSPLHF
TRBV18	TRBJ2-7	15	CASQPRTESSYEQYF
TRBV5-1	TRBJ2-5	16	CASSLSRSLGCETQYF
TRBV5-4	TRBJ2-3	15	CASSLAWGTTDTQYF
TRBV7-9	TRBJ2-7	13	CASSLVGGYEQYF
TRBV27	TRBJ2-7	13	CASSFGVSYEQYF
TRBV5-5	TRBJ1-6	14	CASSPGTSRVPLHF
TRBV7-8	TRBJ2-1	15	CASSDGTGAYNEQFF
TRBV14	TRBJ2-6	16	CASSHLTGLGANVLTF
TRBV20-1	TRBJ1-5	13	CSARGQGVQPQHF
TRBV7-2	TRBJ1-1	15	CASSSGPFMNTEAFF
TRBV6-2/TRBV6-3	TRBJ2-1	15	CASSRTSGRVNEQFF
TRBV29-1	TRBJ2-3	13	CSAPGQPFDTQYF
TRBV7-2	TRBJ2-7	16	CASSLGLSRGSYEQYF
TRBV25-1	TRBJ2-7	15	CASSVRGTGVYQQYF
TRBV12-3/TRBV12-4	TRBJ2-7	12	CASSPLGRVQYF
TRBV5-1	TRBJ2-7	14	CASTDGTSGYEQYF
TRBV10-2	TRBJ1-1	18	CASSELTGWIRENTEAFF
TRBV3-1	TRBJ2-7	14	CASSQMGQGYEQYF
TRBV3-1	TRBJ2-1	15	CASSLMGTTYNEQFF
TRBV11-3	TRBJ2-6	16	CAGSPRSPSGANVLTF
TRBV5-1	TRBJ2-7	14	CASSPRPRSYEQYF
TRBV28	TRBJ2-7	14	CASNLRGPPYEQYF
TRBV14	TRBJ2-2	15	CASSQFYSNTGELFF
TRBV6-2/TRBV6-3	TRBJ2-1	16	CASTKGIAGIHNEQFF
TRBV20-1	TRBJ2-7	14	CSARDTGSLDEQYF
TRBV24-1	TRBJ2-5	12	CATSEVGWAQYF
TRBV20-1	TRBJ2-1	15	CSARELGSSYNEQFF
TRBV29-1	TRBJ2-7	13	CSVLLAVSLEQYF
TRBV4-1	TRBJ2-1	17	CASSQVSVQGPHNEQFF